This T cell receptor (beta chain) emerged from a study of blood T cells in healthy people across ages. It was with a sample-barcoded 5' primer and a J-beta primer mix that a second PCR of about 6 to 12 cycles was run. TCRdb called the 5' RACE reads again in MiXCR, with one record for every CDR3 protein. Of fewer than 2,000,000 distinct CDR3 sequences in the sample, around 40% were seen once. The specimen sequenced was blood. The clonotype comes from a human donor in good health.

The CDR3 is CATRDRAGETQYF. CDR3 DNA: TGTGCCACCCGCGACAGGGCAGGAGAGACCCAGTACTTC. The chain uses TRBV15 and TRBJ2-7; 7 nucleotides agree with TRBD1. The J call may be wrong; the DNA end is better matched by TRBJ2-5. Germline lookup yields CDR1 LNHNV and CDR2 YYDKDF (reference sequence). This CDR3 is built from 13 residues.